This record looks at one T cell receptor (beta chain) sequence and its context. Its antigen is currently unknown. The sample originates from a study of tumor-infiltrating lymphocytes in localized non-small cell lung cancer. Turning to the study itself: The cohort mixed smokers and never-smokers, several histologies, and some post-neoadjuvant-chemotherapy samples. From each patient, both tumor and uninvolved lung, non-adjacent to tumor, were sampled.

Regarding the study as a whole: Different pieces of the same tissue were used for each assay. Immunotypes IM1 and IM2 had similar TCR-derived T-cell fractions.

Repertoires were generated with immunoSEQ multiplex PCR, while TCRdb's copy carries only in-frame clones and drops some. Of under 15,000 clones listed, 70% to 90% are singletons. The sequence derives from a human donor with non-small cell lung cancer. The sample consisted of uninvolved lung tissue not adjacent to the tumor.

CDR3 protein: CASTPSTGKEKLFF. The DNA for the CDR3 is TGTGCCAGCACCCCGTCGACAGGGAAGGAAAAACTGTTTTTT. This sequence joins TRBV6-5 and TRBJ1-4, with 7 positions matching TRBD1. Trimming at V came to 7 bases and at J to 8 bases, leaving 10 bases not matched to a gene. Germline values: CDR1 MNHEY, CDR2 SVGAGI. This CDR3 has 14 amino acids.